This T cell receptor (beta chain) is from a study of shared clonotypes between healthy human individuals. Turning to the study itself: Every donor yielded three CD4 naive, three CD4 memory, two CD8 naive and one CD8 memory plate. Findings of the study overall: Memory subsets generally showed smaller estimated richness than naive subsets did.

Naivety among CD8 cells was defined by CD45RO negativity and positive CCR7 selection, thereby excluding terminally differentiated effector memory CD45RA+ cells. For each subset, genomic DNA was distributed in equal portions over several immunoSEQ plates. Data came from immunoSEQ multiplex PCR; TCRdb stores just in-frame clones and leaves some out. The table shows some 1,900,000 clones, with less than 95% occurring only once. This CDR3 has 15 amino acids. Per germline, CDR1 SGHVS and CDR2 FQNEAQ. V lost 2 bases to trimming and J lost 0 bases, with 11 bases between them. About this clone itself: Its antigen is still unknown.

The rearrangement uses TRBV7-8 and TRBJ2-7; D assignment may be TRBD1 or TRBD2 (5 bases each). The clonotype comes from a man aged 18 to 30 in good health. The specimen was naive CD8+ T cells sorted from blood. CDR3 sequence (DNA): TGTGCCAGCAGCTTACTCTCCGGGGCCTCCTACGAGCAGTACTTC. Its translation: CASSLLSGASYEQYF.